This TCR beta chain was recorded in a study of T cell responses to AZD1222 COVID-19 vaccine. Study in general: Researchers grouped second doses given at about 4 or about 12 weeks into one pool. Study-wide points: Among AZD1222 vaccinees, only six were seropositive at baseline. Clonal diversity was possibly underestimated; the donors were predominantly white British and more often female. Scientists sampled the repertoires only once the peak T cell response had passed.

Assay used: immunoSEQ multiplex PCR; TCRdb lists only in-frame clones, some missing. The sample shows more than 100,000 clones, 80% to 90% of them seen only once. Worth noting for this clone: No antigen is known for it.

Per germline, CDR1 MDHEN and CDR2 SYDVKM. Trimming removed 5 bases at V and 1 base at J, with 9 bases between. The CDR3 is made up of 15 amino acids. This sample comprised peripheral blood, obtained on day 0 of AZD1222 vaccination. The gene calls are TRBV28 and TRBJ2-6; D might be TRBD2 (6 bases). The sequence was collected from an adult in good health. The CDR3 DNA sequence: TGTGCCAGCAGTATTGGAGGGTCTGGGGCCAACGTCCTGACTTTC. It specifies CASSIGGSGANVLTF.